This TCR beta chain stems from a study of blood T cell repertoires in COVID-19. Study context: T cells, B-cell-depleted T cells, or PBMCs provided the cDNA or gDNA that served as material.

This CDR3 is built from 13 residues. V lost 1 base to trimming and J lost 7 bases, with 10 bases between them. The germline gives CDR1 LGHDT, CDR2 YNNKEL (reference sequence). Measured with immunoSEQ multiplex PCR; TCRdb has only the in-frame clones, and not every one. The table includes 130,000 to 150,000 clones, around 87% detected once. This receptor was taken from a man aged 80 or over with acute or convalescent COVID-19. The chain carries TRBV3-1 (or the pseudogene TRBV3-2) and TRBJ1-1; D is uncertain. The sample comprised peripheral blood. CDR3 sequence (DNA): TGTGCCAGCAGCCAAGCGACGGCAGGTGAAGCTTTCTTT. It specifies CASSQATAGEAFF.